These 11 T cell receptor beta chains originate from one sample sequenced in a study of blood T cells in healthy people across ages. Through a sample-barcoded 5' primer and a J-beta primer mix, a second PCR was run for roughly 6 to 12 cycles. One entry per CDR3 protein, called by TCRdb with MiXCR from the 5' RACE reads. The sample carries a few hundred thousand distinct CDR3 sequences, about 27% recorded once. The sample also formed part of further work on T cells of mothers and their children.

Source material: blood. The receptor source for this set is a boy between 2 and 15 years old in good health.

This clonotype has just a few counts. This rearrangement joins TRBV3-1 to TRBJ2-5; 14 bases line up with TRBD2. The germline V gene has CDR1 LGHDT and CDR2 YNNKEL (reference sequence). There are 16 residues in the CDR3. V dropped 0 bases and J dropped 7; count of bases not matched to a gene: 4. The CDR3 sequence is CASSQDSGTSGGTQYF. The CDR3 nucleotides are TGTGCCAGCAGCCAAGATTCCGGGACTAGCGGGGGGACCCAGTACTTC.

The chain joins TRBV20-1 to TRBJ2-5; perhaps TRBD1 as D (6 bases). Trimming took 6 bases from V and 2 from J, leaving 19 bases between them. The CDR3 loop spans 15 amino acids. Per the germline V gene, CDR1 is DFQATT and CDR2 is SNEGSKA (reference sequence). In DNA form, the CDR3 reads TGCAGTGCCCCGCCCACAGGGAGCCGGCAAGAGACCCAGTACTTC. It is translated as CSAPPTGSRQETQYF.

This clonotype was seen only a few times. This chain joins TRBV15 and TRBJ1-2, with TRBD1 matching 8 bases. V dropped 4 bases and J dropped 4; count of bases not matched to a gene: 5. There are 14 residues in the CDR3. Per the germline V gene, CDR1 is LNHNV and CDR2 is YYDKDF (reference sequence). The CDR3 region has the DNA TGTGCCACCAGCATTGACAGGGGTGGCTATGGCTACACCTTC. Protein sequence: CATSIDRGGYGYTF.

V usage is TRBV27 and J usage is TRBJ2-5, with D unresolved. V lost 6 bases, J lost 0 bases, and 8 bases lay in between. Germline-derived CDR1 and CDR2 are MNHEY and SMNVEV (reference sequence). CDR3 length: 13 residues. The CDR3 nucleotides read TGTGCCAGCAGCTCTGAGTACCAAGAGACCCAGTACTTC. Its protein product is CASSSEYQETQYF.

This clonotype appeared many times. V gene TRBV2 combines with J gene TRBJ1-2; perhaps TRBD1 as D (5 bases). Germline lookup yields CDR1 SNHLY and CDR2 FYNNEI. Trimming took off 7 bases at V and 6 bases at J, with 9 bases between the two ends. There are 11 residues in the CDR3. The DNA of the CDR3 is TGTGCCAGCACACGGGGGGATGGCTACACCTTC. This codes for CASTRGDGYTF.

This clonotype was detected only a few times. The rearrangement joins TRBV5-1 to TRBJ2-7; 8 bases agree with TRBD1. The V segment lost 4 bases and the J segment 0 bases; nucleotides outside the gene matches: 15. Looked up from germline, CDR1 is SGHRS and CDR2 is YFSETQ. This CDR3 has 18 amino acids. The CDR3, as DNA: TGCGCCAGCAGCCCCGGACAGGGAGAGTGGGGTGGCTCCTACGAGCAGTACTTC. It translates to CASSPGQGEWGGSYEQYF.

This clonotype has just a few counts. The rearrangement links TRBV28 to TRBJ2-5; 14 bases align to TRBD2. The end of the DNA fits TRBJ2-7 better, so the J call may be wrong. Germline CDR1 MDHEN, CDR2 SYDVKM. The CDR3 runs 17 residues. The CDR3 sequence: CASSLGGGLAGGYEQYF. The CDR3 DNA is TGTGCCAGCAGTTTGGGGGGCGGACTAGCGGGGGGCTACGAGCAGTACTTC.

V is TRBV7-9 and J is TRBJ2-7; 8 bases are shared with TRBD1. Germline trimming cut 0 bases from V and 4 bases from J; bases unmatched to any gene: 5. The germline V gene has CDR1 SEHNR and CDR2 FQNEAQ (reference sequence). CDR3 length equals 15 residues. CDR3 nucleotides: TGTGCCAGCAGCTTAGCGATAGGACAGGGTTACGAGCAGTACTTC. Encoded protein: CASSLAIGQGYEQYF.

This clonotype was picked up a small number of times. The chain couples TRBV6-5 to TRBJ2-2; possible D gene TRBD1, 6 bases. Looked up from germline, CDR1 is MNHEY and CDR2 is SVGAGI. The V end lost 0 bases, the J end lost 6 bases, and 8 bases lay between the germline ends. This CDR3 spans 14 amino acids. CDR3 sequence reads: CASSYSRGSGELFF. The CDR3 coding sequence is TGTGCCAGCAGTTACTCGAGGGGGTCCGGGGAGCTGTTTTTT.

This chain links TRBV9 with TRBJ2-3; perhaps D is TRBD1 or TRBD2 (6 bases each). Trimming took 7 bases from V and 1 from J, leaving 10 bases between them. From germline, CDR1 is SGDLS and CDR2 YYNGEE. This CDR3 comprises 13 residues. The CDR3 DNA sequence: TGTGCCAGCGAGAGGGGGGGCACAGATACGCAGTATTTT. Protein sequence: CASERGGTDTQYF.

The gene calls are TRBV6-5 and TRBJ1-4; D not certain. CDR3 length: 15 residues. Trimming removed 6 bases from V and 0 bases from J, with 11 bases in between. Germline CDR1 is MNHEY and CDR2 is SVGAGI. The CDR3 bases are TGTGCCAGCAGCGCCCGGGAACCAACTAATGAAAAACTGTTTTTT. This gives the protein CASSAREPTNEKLFF.